These 19 T cell receptor beta chains originate from one sample sequenced in a study of regulatory T cells in long-lasting Graves disease. Time point specified: newly diagnosed GD, antithyroid drugs for less than 3 months. TCR sequences were obtained from RNA taken from PBMCs. With iRepertoire HTBI primers and Arm-PCR of CDR3 regions, TCR beta libraries were built. TCRdb reanalysed the multiplex PCR reads using MiXCR and keeps one entry per CDR3 protein. The sample carries a few hundred thousand distinct CDR3 sequences, approximately 15% recorded once. The same sample was also used in a study of T cells in Graves' hyperthyroidism and ophthalmopathy.

Sequences were derived from peripheral blood mononuclear cells (PBMCs), sampled at new diagnosis, from a patient treated with antithyroid drugs. Receptor source: a young man with Graves disease.

This clonotype was observed many times. J is TRBJ1-6 and V is TRBV12-3 or TRBV12-4, with no clear D. This CDR3 has 14 residues. Trimming removed 3 bases at V and 6 bases at J, with 9 bases between. DNA for the CDR3: TGTGCCAGCAGTTTTGGGTCCACTAATTCACCCCTCCACTTT. Its protein is CASSFGSTNSPLHF.

This chain joins TRBV20-1 and TRBJ1-2; no clear D. This CDR3 spans 16 amino acids. CDR1 is DFQATT, CDR2 SNEGSKA, per germline (reference sequence). Trimming pared 3 bases from V and 2 bases from J, leaving 19 bases between. CDR3 region: CSASLFSAARNYGYTF. The CDR3 region has the DNA TGCAGTGCTAGTTTGTTCTCGGCCGCTCGAAACTATGGCTACACCTTC.

This clonotype was seen at least ten times. The V and J genes are TRBV9 and TRBJ2-3; TRBD2 might be the D (6 bases). There are 16 residues in the CDR3. Germline V gives CDR1 SGDLS, CDR2 YYNGEE. V dropped 0 bases and J dropped 0 bases, with 11 bases sitting between them. The CDR3 coding sequence is TGTGCCAGCAGCGTAGGGGGCGGGACTAGCACAGATACGCAGTATTTT. Protein product: CASSVGGGTSTDTQYF.

This clonotype was counted at least ten times. Just one base apart from a much larger clone, this may be a read error. The rearrangement joins TRBV6-1 to TRBJ2-7; D is unresolved. Trimming stripped 6 bases from V and 2 bases from J, with 5 bases between. This CDR3 comprises 11 residues. Germline CDR1 is MNHNS and CDR2 is SASEGT. Written as DNA, the CDR3 is TGTGCCAGCAGCAAAGCCTACGAGCAGTACTTC. Protein sequence: CASSKAYEQYF.

This clonotype was detected ten times or more. V and J are TRBV6-2 or TRBV6-3 and TRBJ2-5, with D tentatively TRBD1 or TRBD2 (5 bases each). The CDR3 spans 15 residues. Trimming cost V 5 bases and J 5 bases, with 18 bases left between them. Germline V CDR1 and CDR2: MNHEY, SVGEGT. CDR3 loop: CASSEYVEGWETQYF. The CDR3 DNA reads TGTGCCAGCAGTGAATACGTTGAGGGGTGGGAGACCCAGTACTTC.

In DNA form, the CDR3 reads TGTGCCTGGAGTAGCGGGTTGACTGGAAACACCATATATTTT. It yields the protein CAWSSGLTGNTIYF. V is TRBV30 and J is TRBJ1-3, with D hard to call. This CDR3 is built from 14 residues. The germline gives CDR1 GTSNPN, CDR2 SVGIG (reference sequence). Trimming cost V 2 bases and J 2 bases, with 10 bases left between them.

This clonotype was counted only a few times. The rearrangement joins TRBV20-1 to TRBJ2-1; D is possibly TRBD1 or TRBD2 (5 bases each). This CDR3 region has 13 residues. V lost 6 bases to trimming and J lost 0 bases, with 9 bases between them. CDR1 is DFQATT, CDR2 SNEGSKA, per germline (reference sequence). CDR3: CSAPGSSYNEQFF. The CDR3 nucleotides are TGCAGTGCGCCAGGGAGCTCCTACAATGAGCAGTTCTTC.

The rearrangement joins TRBV20-1 to TRBJ2-4; D unresolved. V dropped 4 bases and J dropped 12 bases, with 22 bases sitting between them. This CDR3 spans 14 amino acids. Germline V gene sequence: CDR1 DFQATT, CDR2 SNEGSKA (reference sequence). For the CDR3, the DNA is TGCAGTGCTACCGGCTGGGCAGGTGGGGTTGATCAGTACTTC. The encoded protein is CSATGWAGGVDQYF.

This clonotype was recorded at least ten times. The J gene is TRBJ1-2, the V gene TRBV28; 8 nucleotides line up with TRBD1. Germline V gene lookup returns CDR1 MDHEN and CDR2 SYDVKM. CDR3 length equals 14 residues. V shed 6 bases and J 4 bases; nucleotides not matched to a gene: 7. CDR3 region: CASSQGAGGYGYTF. The CDR3 DNA follows: TGTGCCAGCAGCCAGGGGGCCGGGGGCTATGGCTACACCTTC.

This clonotype has ten or more counts. The chain is built from TRBV5-1 and TRBJ2-7; perhaps D is TRBD1 or TRBD2 (5 bases each). CDR3 size: 12 residues. V shed 6 bases and J shed 10 bases, with 17 bases lying between them. Germline CDR1 SGHRS, CDR2 YFSETQ. This chain's CDR3 is CASTLETGRQYF. The CDR3 DNA is TGCGCCAGCACACTGGAGACGGGGCGACAGTACTTC.

This clonotype has ten or more counts. This chain links TRBV2 with TRBJ2-7; D might be TRBD2 (7 bases). CDR1 SNHLY and CDR2 FYNNEI come from the germline V gene. The CDR3 extends over 15 amino acids. Trimming shortened V by 6 bases and J by 0 bases, and 15 bases separated the two germline ends. The CDR3 sequence is CASRSGTQSSYEQYF. Written as DNA, the CDR3 is TGTGCCAGCAGAAGCGGGACACAGAGCTCCTACGAGCAGTACTTC.

This clonotype has ten or more counts. The V gene is TRBV7-9, the J gene TRBJ2-4; D may be TRBD1 (5 bases). This CDR3 region has 16 residues. Trimming took 1 base from V and 0 from J, leaving 10 bases between them. CDR1 and CDR2 from the germline V gene are SEHNR and FQNEAQ (reference sequence). The CDR3 sequence: CASSLDTGRAKNIQYF. CDR3 in DNA: TGTGCCAGCAGCTTAGACACAGGTAGAGCCAAAAACATTCAGTACTTC.

The chain employs TRBV20-1 and TRBJ2-3; D assignment may be TRBD1 or TRBD2 (5 bases each). The germline V gene encodes CDR1 DFQATT and CDR2 SNEGSKA (reference sequence). Trimming left V 5 bases short and J 0 bases short, with 15 bases between. The CDR3 totals 15 residues. As DNA, the CDR3 is TGCAGTGCTCTGGGGGTAGCGCCTAGCACAGATACGCAGTATTTT. Protein: CSALGVAPSTDTQYF.

The chain links TRBV24-1 to TRBJ2-2; D call uncertain. Germline-derived CDR1 and CDR2 are KGHDR and SFDVKD. V was trimmed by 5 bases and J by 3 bases, leaving 12 bases between them. The CDR3 is made up of 15 amino acids. The CDR3 protein is CATSVWSGDTGELFF. CDR3 sequence (DNA): TGTGCCACCAGTGTCTGGAGTGGGGACACCGGGGAGCTGTTTTTT.

With respect to this clonotype: This may be a read error: a much more frequent sequence differs by one nucleotide. CDR3 region: CASSLQSSAHTGELFF. The CDR3 DNA is TGCGCCAGCAGCTTGCAGTCTAGCGCTCACACCGGGGAGCTGTTTTTT. V is TRBV5-1 and J is TRBJ2-2; maybe TRBD2 (6 bases). Trimming pared 1 base from V and 3 bases from J, leaving 13 bases between. Germline V CDR1 and CDR2: SGHRS, YFSETQ. This CDR3 contains 16 residues. Filled out from reference TRBV5-1 and TRBJ2-2, the complete variable domain reads KAGVTQTPRYLIKTRGQQVTLSCSPISGHRSVSWYQQTPGQGLQFLFEYFSETQRNKGNFPGRFSGRQFSNSRSEMNVSTLELGDSALYLCASSLQSSAHTGELFFGEGSRLTVL.

This clonotype was detected many times. Sequence at one end of the junction differs from germline and may be a read error. The chain joins TRBV7-2 to TRBJ1-1, with D unresolved. This CDR3 comprises 13 residues. Per the germline V gene, CDR1 is SGHTA and CDR2 is FQGNSA. CDR3 sequence: CASTLYDPRLAFF. CDR3 nucleotides: TGTGCCAGCACCTTATACGATCCCCGGTTAGCTTTCTTT.

This clonotype was recorded many times. The rearrangement links TRBV20-1 to TRBJ2-2; 8 nucleotides line up with TRBD2. The ends lost 5 bases at V and 3 bases at J; junction bases unmatched: 11. Germline loops: CDR1 DFQATT, CDR2 SNEGSKA (reference sequence). The CDR3 has 16 amino acids. CDR3 sequence reads: CSAEGSGTSDTGELFF. As DNA, the CDR3 is TGCAGTGCTGAGGGTAGCGGGACCTCCGACACCGGGGAGCTGTTTTTT.

This clonotype was seen at least ten times. The chain combines TRBV12-3 or TRBV12-4 with TRBJ2-4; tentatively, D is TRBD2 (6 bases). With 7 bases removed from V and 8 bases from J, the gap between germline ends came to 18 bases. The CDR3 loop spans 14 amino acids. The CDR3 DNA follows: TGTGCCAGCACCCACCCCGGGACGGGGGACATTCAGTACTTC. Encoded protein: CASTHPGTGDIQYF.

This clonotype was counted at least ten times. The chain recombines TRBV29-1 with TRBJ2-1; 10 nucleotides align to TRBD2. V trimming: 7 bases; J trimming: 10 bases; junction bases outside the gene matches: 16. The CDR3 loop spans 15 amino acids. The V gene's germline CDR1 is SQVTM and CDR2 ANQGSEA. The CDR3 sequence: CSARGGLAGESEQFF. The CDR3 bases are TGCAGCGCCCGGGGTGGCCTAGCGGGAGAAAGCGAGCAGTTCTTC.